This T cell receptor beta chain was identified during a study of blood T cells in healthy people across ages. Sample donors were healthy Caucasian individuals that came from Russia, aged 6 to 90. PBMCs numbering at least 6.5 million were isolated per sample. Next came a second PCR, run for 7 to 11 cycles, which used a sample-barcoded 5' primer along with a J-beta primer mix. Each cDNA molecule received a tag from a template-switch adaptor that had 12 random nucleotides. TCRdb recomputed calls from the 5' RACE reads with MiXCR, one row per CDR3 protein. The data show about a million distinct CDR3 sequences, roughly 51% seen once. Germline-derived CDR1 and CDR2 are SGHRS and YFSETQ. CDR3 length equals 17 residues. V lost 2 bases to trimming and J lost 4 bases; unmatched junction nucleotides: 12.

This receptor was obtained from a woman aged 55-70 years in good health. Sequenced input: blood. The chain combines TRBV5-1 with TRBJ2-1, with TRBD2 identical over 7 bases. The CDR3 sequence is CASSFIGGRSQYNEQFF. The CDR3 DNA is TGCGCCAGCAGCTTCATCGGCGGGAGAAGCCAATACAATGAGCAGTTCTTC.